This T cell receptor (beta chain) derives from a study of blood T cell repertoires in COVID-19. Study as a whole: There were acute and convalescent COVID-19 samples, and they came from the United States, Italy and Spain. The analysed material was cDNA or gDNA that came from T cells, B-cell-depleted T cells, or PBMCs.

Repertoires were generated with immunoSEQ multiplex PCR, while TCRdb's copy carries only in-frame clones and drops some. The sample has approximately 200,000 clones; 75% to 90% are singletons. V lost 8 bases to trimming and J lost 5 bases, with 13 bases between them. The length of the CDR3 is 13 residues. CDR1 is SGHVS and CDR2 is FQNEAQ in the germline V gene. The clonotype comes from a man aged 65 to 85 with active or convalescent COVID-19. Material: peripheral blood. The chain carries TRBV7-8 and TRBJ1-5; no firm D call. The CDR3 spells CASARTNDQPQHF. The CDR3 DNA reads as TGTGCCAGCGCCCGGACTAATGATCAGCCCCAGCATTTT. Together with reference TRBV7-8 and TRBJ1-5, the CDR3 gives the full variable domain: GAGVSQSPRYKVAKRGQDVALRCDPISGHVSLFWYQQALGQGPEFLTYFQNEAQLDKSGLPSDRFFAERPEGSVSTLKIQRTQQEDSAVYLCASARTNDQPQHFGDGTRLSIL.